This paragraph reports one TCR beta chain. Its specificity is not known. This record belongs to a study of cytomegalovirus exposure and HLA in healthy donors. V gave up 2 bases and J gave up 1 base; unmatched junction bases: 1. The CDR3 has 14 amino acids. Germline V gene sequence: CDR1 SGHRS, CDR2 YFSETQ. Researchers ran the PCR with 60 Vbeta and 13 Jbeta primers. Using immunoSEQ multiplex PCR, the repertoire was profiled, and TCRdb retains in-frame clones only, with some absent. The sample carries 150,000 to 200,000 clones, more than 75% recorded once. Findings and caveats of the study: The authors confirmed in vitro that three CMV-associated chains were specific for CMV antigens.

The source material was PBMCs. This TCR came from a male donor in good health and CMV-seronegative. The chain is built from TRBV5-1 and TRBJ2-7; TRBD1 aligns across 9 bases. CDR3 DNA sequence: TGCGCCAGCAGCTTACAGGGGGCTTCCTACGAGCAGTACTTC. It specifies CASSLQGASYEQYF.